These T cell receptor beta chains were read from a single sample in a study of sequential checkpoint blockade in melanoma. Measured with immunoSEQ multiplex PCR; TCRdb has only the in-frame clones, and not every one. The table lists 31,000 or so clones, approximately 86% of them singletons. Sample: CD8+ T cells sorted from blood (inferred from file names), taken from a patient given nivolumab and ipilimumab in sequence. These receptors were taken from a human donor with melanoma. CDR3s include the opening cysteine and the closing phenylalanine or tryptophan. The D gene is left open where the match is weak. Clone size is shown for a subset of rows, as once, few, many or a class of expanded clone.

d_call	cdr3_length	j_call	clone_size	v_call	cdr3_nt	cdr3_aa
TRBD1	15	TRBJ1-2	NA	TRBV4-3	TGCGCCAGCAGCCAAGATCTAACAGGGGCCAGAGGCTACACCTTC	CASSQDLTGARGYTF
TRBD1	16	TRBJ2-5	once	TRBV9	TGTGCCAGCACAGTGGGGACAGGGGGTGCCTTGGAGACCCAGTACTTC	CASTVGTGGALETQYF
NA	15	TRBJ1-1	NA	TRBV27	TGTGCCAGCAGGAATGACATAGGGGCGAACACTGAAGCTTTCTTT	CASRNDIGANTEAFF
NA	14	TRBJ2-7	NA	TRBV27	TGTGCCAGCAGTTTCCGGGCGGGAATCGACGAGCAGTACTTC	CASSFRAGIDEQYF
NA	12	TRBJ2-2	NA	TRBV5-6	TGTGCCAGCCGTGCAGTCACCGGGGAGCTGTTTTTT	CASRAVTGELFF
TRBD1	15	TRBJ2-7	NA	TRBV27	TGTGCCAGCAGTTTATTAATCAGGGGGCTATACGAGCAGTACTTC	CASSLLIRGLYEQYF
TRBD1	14	TRBJ2-5	NA	TRBV7-9	TGTGCCAGCAGCTTAGGGACAGGCTGGGAGACCCAGTACTTC	CASSLGTGWETQYF
TRBD1	15	TRBJ2-1	NA	TRBV18	TGTGCCAGCTCCCTCCGGGACAGTGCCTCCCATGAGCAGTTCTTC	CASSLRDSASHEQFF
TRBD1	14	TRBJ1-6	NA	TRBV7-9	TGTGCCAGCAGCTTAGTTCAGGGGGAATCACCCCTCCACTTT	CASSLVQGESPLHF
TRBD2	16	TRBJ2-1	NA	TRBV9	TGTGCCAGCAGCGTAGTGGCTAGCGGGTTCTACAATGAGCAGTTCTTC	CASSVVASGFYNEQFF
TRBD2	15	TRBJ2-7	few	TRBV5-6	TGTGCCAGCAGCGACCTAGCGGGGGGTACCTACGAGCAGTACTTC	CASSDLAGGTYEQYF
NA	16	TRBJ1-2	NA	TRBV7-9	TGTGCCAGCAGCTCCGATCGGACAGAAAAGAACTATGGCTACACCTTC	CASSSDRTEKNYGYTF
TRBD1	12	TRBJ2-4	NA	TRBV27	TGTGCCAGCAGTTTAGGTTGGGACAGGCTGTACTTC	CASSLGWDRLYF
NA	14	TRBJ2-7	NA	TRBV4-3	TGCGCCAGCAGCCAAGATATACGGGGCTACGAGCAGTACTTC	CASSQDIRGYEQYF
TRBD2	16	TRBJ2-7	NA	TRBV27	TGTGCCAGCAGTTTATTTCTGGGGACTATATCCTACGAGCAGTACTTC	CASSLFLGTISYEQYF
TRBD1	11	TRBJ1-5	NA	TRBV7-9	TGTGCCAGCAGCTTAGGGGGACAGGTCTGTTTT	CASSLGGQVCF
TRBD1	14	TRBJ2-3	NA	TRBV27	TGTGCCAGCAGTTTCACAGGGGGCACAGATACGCAGTATTTT	CASSFTGGTDTQYF
NA	13	TRBJ1-2	NA	TRBV6-1	TGTGCCAGCAGTGAACCCGGGGGCTATGGCTACACCTTC	CASSEPGGYGYTF
NA	12	TRBJ2-3	NA	TRBV29-1	TGCAGCGTTTATGGAGGCACAGATACGCAGTATTTT	CSVYGGTDTQYF
NA	13	TRBJ2-2	NA	TRBV27	TGTGCCAGCACCACGGGTACCACCGGGGAGCTGTTTTTT	CASTTGTTGELFF
TRBD1	15	TRBJ1-1	NA	TRBV6-4	TGTGCCAGCAGTGCTAGACAGGGAATGAACACTGAAGCTTTCTTT	CASSARQGMNTEAFF
NA	13	TRBJ2-4	NA	TRBV7-9	TGTGCCAGCAGCGAATCAGGGTTGAACATTCAGTACTTC	CASSESGLNIQYF
TRBD1	14	TRBJ2-7	once	TRBV6-5	TGTGCCAGCAGTTATACAGGGGACGGGTACGAGCAGTACTTC	CASSYTGDGYEQYF
NA	18	TRBJ1-3	once	TRBV9	TGTGCCAGCAGCGCCCCCCAGGACAGACCGATGCCTGGAAACACCATATATTTT	CASSAPQDRPMPGNTIYF
NA	13	TRBJ1-2	NA	TRBV6-5	TGTGCCAGCATGGGGGGATTCGGGAACGGCTACACCTTC	CASMGGFGNGYTF
NA	16	TRBJ1-6	NA	TRBV25-1	TGTGCCAGCAGTGATGTCAGGGGTGGTGTTGGGTCACCCCTCCACTTT	CASSDVRGGVGSPLHF
TRBD1	15	TRBJ2-5	few	TRBV25-1	TGTGCCAGCAGTCATCAGGACAGGGGACAAGAGACCCAGTACTTC	CASSHQDRGQETQYF
NA	12	TRBJ2-7	once	TRBV10-3	TGTGCCATCAGCGATCTTAGCGACGAGCAGTACTTC	CAISDLSDEQYF
NA	13	TRBJ1-1	NA	TRBV9	TGTGCCAGCAGCGTAGGGAGTAACACTGAAGCTTTCTTT	CASSVGSNTEAFF
NA	13	TRBJ2-7	once	TRBV7-2	TGTGCCAGCAGCTCCCCGGTTGAAGACGAGCAGTACTTC	CASSSPVEDEQYF
TRBD2	15	TRBJ2-1	few	TRBV11-2	TGTGCCAGCAGCTTAGGGACTAGCGGGGGAGGGGAGCAGTTCTTC	CASSLGTSGGGEQFF
NA	16	TRBJ2-3	NA	TRBV4-2	TGTGCCAGCAGCCCGGAGGAGGGCCTTCTAACAGATACGCAGTATTTT	CASSPEEGLLTDTQYF
NA	14	TRBJ2-2	NA	TRBV7-8	TGTGCCAGCAGCTTGGCGGGACGGACCGGGGAGCTGTTTTTT	CASSLAGRTGELFF
NA	13	TRBJ2-3	NA	TRBV4-1	TGCGCCAGCCGACGGGGGACCACAGATACGCAGTATTTT	CASRRGTTDTQYF
TRBD1	13	TRBJ2-7	NA	TRBV7-9	TGTGCCAGCAGGCCAGGGGGCTCCTACGAGCAGTACTTC	CASRPGGSYEQYF
TRBD2	16	TRBJ2-1	once	TRBV6-6	TGTGCCAGCAGTTCGTCCAGACTAGCGGGAGTCAATGAGCAGTTCTTC	CASSSSRLAGVNEQFF
TRBD2	18	TRBJ2-3	NA	TRBV5-1	TGCGCCAGCAGCGAGCAAGCGGGAGGGCCGGGGAGCACAGATACGCAGTATTTT	CASSEQAGGPGSTDTQYF
TRBD2	14	TRBJ2-7	NA	TRBV13	TGTGCCAGCAGCAGAAAGGGACTAGTCTACGAGCAGTACTTC	CASSRKGLVYEQYF
NA	15	TRBJ1-5	NA	TRBV4-3	TGCGCCAGCAGCCAAGCCGGGGGTTACAATCAGCCCCAGCATTTT	CASSQAGGYNQPQHF
TRBD1	14	TRBJ1-2	NA	TRBV9	TGTGCCAGCAGAGGGACAGGGTCTAACTATGGCTACACCTTC	CASRGTGSNYGYTF
NA	14	TRBJ1-3	NA	TRBV19	TGTGCCAGTAGCCCGGGGGGGCTTGGAAACACCATATATTTT	CASSPGGLGNTIYF
TRBD2	14	TRBJ2-1	few	TRBV28	TGTGCCAGCAGCAGCGGGAGGGTCAGTGATGAGCAGTTCTTC	CASSSGRVSDEQFF
NA	15	TRBJ1-1	NA	TRBV10-1	TGCGCCAGCAGTGAGTCAGGGGTCGGGAACACTGAAGCTTTCTTT	CASSESGVGNTEAFF
NA	14	TRBJ1-1	few	TRBV5-1	TGCGCCAGCCGCCTTAGGGGGGGCAACACTGAAGCTTTCTTT	CASRLRGGNTEAFF
TRBD2	16	TRBJ2-3	once	TRBV4-1	TGCGCCAGCAGCCAACACACCTTTAGCGGGACAGATACGCAGTATTTT	CASSQHTFSGTDTQYF
TRBD2	14	TRBJ2-1	NA	TRBV27	TGTGCCAGCAGCCGAGGGCGGGGGTACAATGAGCAGTTCTTC	CASSRGRGYNEQFF
TRBD2	14	TRBJ2-7	once	TRBV5-1	TGCGCCAGCAGCCAAGGCGGGGGGGATTACGAGCAGTACTTC	CASSQGGGDYEQYF
NA	15	TRBJ2-3	NA	TRBV5-4	TGTGCCAGCACCGTCCCAGGGGCTAGCACAGATACGCAGTATTTT	CASTVPGASTDTQYF
NA	11	TRBJ2-1	NA	TRBV6-1	TGTGCCAGTCAGCGGTACAATGAGCAGTTCTTC	CASQRYNEQFF
NA	13	TRBJ2-7	few	TRBV6-1	TGTGCCAGCAGTGAAATAGAACAGGGAGAGCAGTACTTC	CASSEIEQGEQYF
TRBD1	14	TRBJ1-1	NA	TRBV5-4	TGTGCCAGCAGCCCGCAGGGACAGGGCCCTGAAGCTTTCTTT	CASSPQGQGPEAFF
TRBD1	17	TRBJ1-1	NA	TRBV11-2	TGTGCCAGCAGCTCCCGGGCCAAGCGGACAGGGATTGATGAAGCTTTCTTT	CASSSRAKRTGIDEAFF
NA	13	TRBJ2-3	NA	TRBV28	TGTGCCAGCAGTTCGGTCATAACAGATACGCAGTATTTT	CASSSVITDTQYF
NA	14	TRBJ2-7	NA	TRBV7-2	TGTGCCAGCAGCTTAGTCGCGCCCCTCTCCGAGCAGTACTTC	CASSLVAPLSEQYF
TRBD2	16	TRBJ2-3	NA	TRBV9	TGTGCCAGCAGCGCATCCGGACTAGCGGGCTCAGATACGCAGTATTTT	CASSASGLAGSDTQYF
TRBD1	13	TRBJ2-4	NA	TRBV7-2	TGTGCCAGCAGCTCGGACAGGGGGGACATTCAGTACTTC	CASSSDRGDIQYF
TRBD2	14	TRBJ2-5	NA	TRBV29-1	TGCAGCGTTGGATGGGCGGGAGGGCAAGAGACCCAGTACTTC	CSVGWAGGQETQYF
NA	12	TRBJ2-1	NA	TRBV27	TGTGCCAGCAGTTTGAGAAGCCATGAGCAGTTCTTC	CASSLRSHEQFF
TRBD1	15	TRBJ2-1	few	TRBV7-2	TGTGCCAGCAGCCCCCGACAGGGGGGCTACAATGAGCAGTTCTTC	CASSPRQGGYNEQFF
NA	17	TRBJ2-7	NA	TRBV6-4	TGTGCCAGCCAAATGGCTAGGGGGAGGGGTGGGACCTACGAGCAGTACTTC	CASQMARGRGGTYEQYF